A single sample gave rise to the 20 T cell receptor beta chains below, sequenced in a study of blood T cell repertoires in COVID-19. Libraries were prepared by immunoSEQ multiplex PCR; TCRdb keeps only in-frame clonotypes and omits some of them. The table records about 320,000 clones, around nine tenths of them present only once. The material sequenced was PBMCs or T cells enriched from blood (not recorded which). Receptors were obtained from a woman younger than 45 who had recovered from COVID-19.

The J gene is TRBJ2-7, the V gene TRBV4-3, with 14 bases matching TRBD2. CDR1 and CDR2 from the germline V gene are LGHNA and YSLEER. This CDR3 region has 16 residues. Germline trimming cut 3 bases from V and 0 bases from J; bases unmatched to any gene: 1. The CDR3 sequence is CASSQGTSGSSYEQYF. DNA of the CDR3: TGCGCCAGCAGCCAGGGGACTAGCGGGAGCTCCTACGAGCAGTACTTC.

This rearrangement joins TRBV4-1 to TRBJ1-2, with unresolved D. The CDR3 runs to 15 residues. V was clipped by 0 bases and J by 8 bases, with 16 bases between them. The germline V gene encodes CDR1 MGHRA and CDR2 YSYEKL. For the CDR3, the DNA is TGCGCCAGCAGCCAAGAGACGGGATTCAAAGGAGGCTACACCTTC. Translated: CASSQETGFKGGYTF.

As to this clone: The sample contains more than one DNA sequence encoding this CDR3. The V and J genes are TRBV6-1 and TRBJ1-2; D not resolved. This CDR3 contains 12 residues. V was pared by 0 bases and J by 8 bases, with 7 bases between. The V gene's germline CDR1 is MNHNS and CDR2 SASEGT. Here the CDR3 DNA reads TGTGCCAGCAGTGAAGCGGGAGGAGGCTACACCTTC. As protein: CASSEAGGGYTF.

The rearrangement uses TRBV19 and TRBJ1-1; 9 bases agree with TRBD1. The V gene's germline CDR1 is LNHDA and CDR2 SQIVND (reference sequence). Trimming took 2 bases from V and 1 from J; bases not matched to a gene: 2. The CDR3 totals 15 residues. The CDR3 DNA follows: TGTGCCAGTAGTATAACGACAGGGGGGAACACTGAAGCTTTCTTT. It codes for CASSITTGGNTEAFF.

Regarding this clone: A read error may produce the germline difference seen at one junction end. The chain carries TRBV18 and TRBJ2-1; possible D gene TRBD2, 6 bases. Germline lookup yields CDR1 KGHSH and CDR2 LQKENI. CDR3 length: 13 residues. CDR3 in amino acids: CASSPPPGDKAVF. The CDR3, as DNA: TGTGCCAGCTCACCACCTCCGGGGGATAAAGCCGTCTTC.

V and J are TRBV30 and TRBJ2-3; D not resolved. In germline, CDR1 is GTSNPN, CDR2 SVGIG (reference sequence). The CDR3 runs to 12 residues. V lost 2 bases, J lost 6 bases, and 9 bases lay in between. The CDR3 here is CAWSPHLDTQYF. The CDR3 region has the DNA TGTGCCTGGAGTCCTCACTTGGATACGCAGTATTTT.

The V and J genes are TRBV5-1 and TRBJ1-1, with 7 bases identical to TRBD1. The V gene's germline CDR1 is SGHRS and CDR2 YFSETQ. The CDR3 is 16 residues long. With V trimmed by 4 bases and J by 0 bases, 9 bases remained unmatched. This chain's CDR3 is CASSRGWGQMNTEAFF. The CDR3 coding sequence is TGCGCCAGCAGCCGGGGTTGGGGACAGATGAACACTGAAGCTTTCTTT.

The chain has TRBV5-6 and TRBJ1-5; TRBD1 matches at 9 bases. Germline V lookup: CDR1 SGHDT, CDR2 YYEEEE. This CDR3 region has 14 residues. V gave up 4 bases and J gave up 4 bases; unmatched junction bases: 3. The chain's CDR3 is CASSAGTGNQPQHF. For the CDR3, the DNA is TGTGCCAGCAGCGCAGGGACAGGGAATCAGCCCCAGCATTTT.

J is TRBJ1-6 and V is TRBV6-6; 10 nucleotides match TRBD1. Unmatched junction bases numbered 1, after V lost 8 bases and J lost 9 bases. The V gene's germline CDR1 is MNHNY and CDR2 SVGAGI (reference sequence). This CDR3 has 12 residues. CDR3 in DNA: TGTGCCAGCGGGACAGGGGTTTCACCCCTCCACTTT. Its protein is CASGTGVSPLHF.

The CDR3 loop is CASKTSPSTDTQYF. Here the CDR3 DNA reads TGCGCCAGCAAAACTAGCCCTAGCACAGATACGCAGTATTTT. The V call is TRBV4-1, the J call TRBJ2-3; the D gene is possibly TRBD2 (6 bases). The CDR3 extends over 14 amino acids. Per germline, CDR1 MGHRA and CDR2 YSYEKL. The V gene lost 7 bases and the J gene lost 0 bases, with 11 bases spanning the gap.

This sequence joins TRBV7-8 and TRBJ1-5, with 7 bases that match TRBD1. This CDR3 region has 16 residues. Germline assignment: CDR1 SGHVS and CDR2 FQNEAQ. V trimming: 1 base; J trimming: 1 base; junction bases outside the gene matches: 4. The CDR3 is CASSLEGARSNQPQHF. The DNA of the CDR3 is TGTGCCAGCAGCTTAGAGGGGGCACGGAGCAATCAGCCCCAGCATTTT.

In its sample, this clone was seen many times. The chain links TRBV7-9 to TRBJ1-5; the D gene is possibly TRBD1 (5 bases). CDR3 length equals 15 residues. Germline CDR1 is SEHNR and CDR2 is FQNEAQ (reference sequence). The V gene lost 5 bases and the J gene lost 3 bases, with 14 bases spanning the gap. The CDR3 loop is CASSPRGADNQPQHF. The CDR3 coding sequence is TGTGCCAGCAGCCCCCGTGGGGCAGACAATCAGCCCCAGCATTTT. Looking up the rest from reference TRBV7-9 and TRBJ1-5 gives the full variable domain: DTGVSQNPRHKITKRGQNVTFRCDPISEHNRLYWYRQTLGQGPEFLTYFQNEAQLEKSRLLSDRFSAERPKGSFSTLEIQRTEQGDSAMYLCASSPRGADNQPQHFGDGTRLSIL.

CDR3 DNA: TGCGCCAGCAGCTGGTCCACTGGGACAGGGAACACTGAAGCTTTCTTT. Residues: CASSWSTGTGNTEAFF. The rearrangement links TRBV5-1 to TRBJ1-1; 8 positions match TRBD1. CDR1 and CDR2 (germline): SGHRS, YFSETQ. With V trimmed by 3 bases and J by 1 base, 8 bases remained unmatched. This CDR3 comprises 16 residues.

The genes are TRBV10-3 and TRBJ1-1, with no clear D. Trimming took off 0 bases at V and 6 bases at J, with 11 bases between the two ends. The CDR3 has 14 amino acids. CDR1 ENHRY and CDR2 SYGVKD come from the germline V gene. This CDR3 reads CAISESTIEAEAFF. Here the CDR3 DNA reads TGTGCCATCAGTGAGTCGACGATAGAGGCTGAAGCTTTCTTT.

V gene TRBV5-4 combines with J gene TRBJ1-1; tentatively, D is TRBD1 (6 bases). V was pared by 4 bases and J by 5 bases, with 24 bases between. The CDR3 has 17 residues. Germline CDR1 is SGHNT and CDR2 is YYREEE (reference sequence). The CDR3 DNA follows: TGTGCCAGCAGCCCCTTTGGCCCAAGAGGGGGGGGGACTGAAGCTTTCTTT. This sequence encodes CASSPFGPRGGGTEAFF.

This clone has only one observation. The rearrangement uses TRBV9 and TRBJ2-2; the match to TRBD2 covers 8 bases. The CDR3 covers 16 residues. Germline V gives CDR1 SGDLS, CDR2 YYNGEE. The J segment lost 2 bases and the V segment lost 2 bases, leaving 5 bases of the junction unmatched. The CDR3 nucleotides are TGTGCCAGCAGCGTCTCGGGGGGGCCAAACACCGGGGAGCTGTTTTTT. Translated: CASSVSGGPNTGELFF.

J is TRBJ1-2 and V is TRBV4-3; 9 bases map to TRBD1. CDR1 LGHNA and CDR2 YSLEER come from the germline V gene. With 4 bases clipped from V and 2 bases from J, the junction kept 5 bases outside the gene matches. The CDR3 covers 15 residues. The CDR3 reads CASSPNRGPNYGYTF. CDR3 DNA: TGCGCCAGCAGCCCTAACAGGGGGCCGAACTATGGCTACACCTTC.

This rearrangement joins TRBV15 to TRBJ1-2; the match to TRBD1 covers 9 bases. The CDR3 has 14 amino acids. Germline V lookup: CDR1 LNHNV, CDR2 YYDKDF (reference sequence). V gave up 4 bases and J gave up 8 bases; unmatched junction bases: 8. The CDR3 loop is CATSTLQGARGYTF. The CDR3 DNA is TGTGCCACCAGCACTTTACAGGGGGCGCGGGGCTACACCTTC.

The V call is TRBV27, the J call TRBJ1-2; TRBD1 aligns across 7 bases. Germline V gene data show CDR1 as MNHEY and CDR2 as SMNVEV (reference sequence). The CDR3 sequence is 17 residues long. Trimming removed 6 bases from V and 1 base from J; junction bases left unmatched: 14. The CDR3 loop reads CASRDNPGTESNYGYTF. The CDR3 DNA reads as TGTGCCAGCAGAGACAATCCCGGGACAGAGAGTAACTATGGCTACACCTTC.

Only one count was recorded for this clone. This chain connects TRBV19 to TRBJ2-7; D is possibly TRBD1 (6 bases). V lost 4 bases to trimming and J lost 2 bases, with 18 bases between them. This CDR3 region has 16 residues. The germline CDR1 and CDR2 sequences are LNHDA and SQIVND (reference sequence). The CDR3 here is CASSRLSGARTYEQYF. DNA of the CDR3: TGTGCCAGTAGTAGACTATCAGGGGCCCGAACCTACGAGCAGTACTTC.